The clone carrying this TCR beta chain was seen only a few times. Antigen specificity is unknown. The source of the sample is a study of CD8 T cells in ankylosing spondylitis. Notes on the study in general: There was a TCR beta motif, made of eight highly homologous variants, that appeared characteristic of ankylosing spondylitis blood.

TCRdb processed the 5' RACE reads anew with MiXCR; each CDR3 protein has one entry. The data contain roughly 350,000 distinct CDR3 sequences, 7.5% to 9% of them seen just once; the ten biggest clones take up more than 14%. V was shortened by 1 base and J by 12 bases, with 13 bases between the two germline ends. CDR1 and CDR2 (germline): LGHNA, YNFKEQ. The CDR3 length is 13 residues. This chain joins TRBV4-2 and TRBJ1-5; D remains unclear. The TCR sequence derives from a male donor with ankylosing spondylitis. Sequencing was carried out using blood, either unsorted or a sorted T cell fraction (not recorded which). The CDR3 DNA follows: TGTGCCAGCAGCCAAGGTTTCGAAGCCCTCCAGCATTTT. As protein: CASSQGFEALQHF.